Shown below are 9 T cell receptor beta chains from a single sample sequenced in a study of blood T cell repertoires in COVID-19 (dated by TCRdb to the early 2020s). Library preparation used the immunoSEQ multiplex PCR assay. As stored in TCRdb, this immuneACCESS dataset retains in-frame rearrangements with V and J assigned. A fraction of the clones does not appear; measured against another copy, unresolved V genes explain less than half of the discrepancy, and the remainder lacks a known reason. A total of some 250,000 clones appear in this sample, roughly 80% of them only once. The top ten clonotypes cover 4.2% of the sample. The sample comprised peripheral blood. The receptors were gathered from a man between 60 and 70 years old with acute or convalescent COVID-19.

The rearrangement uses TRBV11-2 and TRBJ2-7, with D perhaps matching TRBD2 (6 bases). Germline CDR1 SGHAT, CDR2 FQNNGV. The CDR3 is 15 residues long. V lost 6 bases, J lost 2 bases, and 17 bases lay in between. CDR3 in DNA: TGTGCCAGCAGTCGGCACCCGGGGGAGGCCTACGAGCAGTACTTC. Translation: CASSRHPGEAYEQYF.

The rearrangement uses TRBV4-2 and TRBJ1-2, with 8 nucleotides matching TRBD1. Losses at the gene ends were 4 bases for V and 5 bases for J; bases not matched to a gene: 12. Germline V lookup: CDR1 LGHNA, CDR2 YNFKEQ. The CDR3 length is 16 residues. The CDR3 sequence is CASSPSATGAPYGYTF. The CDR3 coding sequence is TGTGCCAGCAGCCCGTCCGCGACAGGGGCCCCTTATGGCTACACCTTC.

The CDR3 loop reads CASSLGQGPNYGYTF. The CDR3 region has the DNA TGTGCCAGCAGCTTAGGACAGGGACCAAACTATGGCTACACCTTC. The chain joins TRBV5-4 to TRBJ1-2; TRBD1 agrees at 8 bases. The germline gives CDR1 SGHNT, CDR2 YYREEE (reference sequence). CDR3 length: 15 residues. With 2 bases clipped from V and 2 bases from J, the junction kept 5 bases outside the gene matches. The full variable domain, rest sourced from reference TRBV5-4 and TRBJ1-2, is ETGVTQSPTHLIKTRGQQVTLRCSSQSGHNTVSWYQQALGQGPQFIFQYYREEENGRGNFPPRFSGLQFPNYSSELNVNALELDDSALYLCASSLGQGPNYGYTFGSGTRLTVV.

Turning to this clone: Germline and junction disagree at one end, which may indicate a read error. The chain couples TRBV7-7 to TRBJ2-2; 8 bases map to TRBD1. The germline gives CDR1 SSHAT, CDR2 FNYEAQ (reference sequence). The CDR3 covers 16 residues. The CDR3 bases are TGTGCTAGCACCCCCGACAGGGGATGGAACACCGGGGAGCTGTTTTTT. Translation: CASTPDRGWNTGELFF.

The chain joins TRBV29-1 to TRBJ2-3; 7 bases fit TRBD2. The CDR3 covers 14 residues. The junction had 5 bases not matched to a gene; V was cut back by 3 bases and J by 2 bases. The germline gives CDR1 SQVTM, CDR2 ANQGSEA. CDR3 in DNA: TGCAGCGTTGACCTGGGGAGGGACACAGATACGCAGTATTTT. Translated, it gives CSVDLGRDTDTQYF.

CDR3: CASSLAGTGGGGEQYF. The CDR3 DNA follows: TGCGCCAGCAGCTTGGCGGGGACAGGGGGCGGCGGCGAGCAGTACTTC. The V and J genes are TRBV5-1 and TRBJ2-7, with 12 bases fitting TRBD1. Germline V gene sequence: CDR1 SGHRS, CDR2 YFSETQ. The CDR3 runs to 16 residues. J gave up 6 bases and V 0 bases, and 7 bases lay outside the gene matches.

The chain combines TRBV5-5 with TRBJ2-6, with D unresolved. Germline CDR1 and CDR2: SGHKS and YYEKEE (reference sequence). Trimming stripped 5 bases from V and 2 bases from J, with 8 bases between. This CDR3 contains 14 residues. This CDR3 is CASSLSAGANVLTF. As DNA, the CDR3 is TGTGCCAGCAGTCTGTCGGCTGGGGCCAACGTCCTGACTTTC.

The CDR3 sequence is CASSLRQGGQPQHF. CDR3 nucleotide sequence: TGTGCCAGCAGCCTACGACAGGGGGGTCAGCCCCAGCATTTT. This chain connects TRBV5-6 to TRBJ1-5, with 9 bases lining up with TRBD1. The CDR3 runs 14 residues. Germline trimming cut 4 bases from V and 6 bases from J; bases unmatched to any gene: 5. Germline assignment: CDR1 SGHDT and CDR2 YYEEEE.

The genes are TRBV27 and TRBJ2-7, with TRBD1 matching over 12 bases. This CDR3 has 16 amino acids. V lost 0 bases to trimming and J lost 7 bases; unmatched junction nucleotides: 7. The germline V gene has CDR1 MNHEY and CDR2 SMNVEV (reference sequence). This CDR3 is CASSLSGTGGRAEQYF. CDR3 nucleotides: TGTGCCAGCAGTTTATCGGGGACAGGGGGCAGAGCGGAGCAGTACTTC.